This note documents a single T cell receptor beta chain sequence. Its antigen is as yet unknown. CDR3 size: 14 residues. CDR1 SGDLS and CDR2 YYNGEE come from the germline V gene. V lost 0 bases and J 4 bases, leaving 8 bases between the germline ends. In the PCR, 60 Vbeta and 13 Jbeta primers were used. Sequencing was performed with immunoSEQ multiplex PCR; in TCRdb, only in-frame clones are kept and a portion is missing. Here the sample spans roughly 150,000 clones, over 75% being singletons. This specimen belongs to a study of cytomegalovirus exposure and HLA in healthy donors. Study-wide results and caveats: Investigators reported 164 TCR beta chains as tied to cytomegalovirus.

Donors had nominal health at sampling but likely had unrecorded immune exposures. Sequencing was done on a sample of PBMCs. This receptor was taken from a man aged 25-45 years in good health and CMV-seropositive. V and J are TRBV9 and TRBJ1-5; a possible D gene is TRBD1 (5 bases). The CDR3, as DNA: TGTGCCAGCAGCGTAGGGGGGGGGAATCAGCCCCAGCATTTT. Its translation is CASSVGGGNQPQHF.